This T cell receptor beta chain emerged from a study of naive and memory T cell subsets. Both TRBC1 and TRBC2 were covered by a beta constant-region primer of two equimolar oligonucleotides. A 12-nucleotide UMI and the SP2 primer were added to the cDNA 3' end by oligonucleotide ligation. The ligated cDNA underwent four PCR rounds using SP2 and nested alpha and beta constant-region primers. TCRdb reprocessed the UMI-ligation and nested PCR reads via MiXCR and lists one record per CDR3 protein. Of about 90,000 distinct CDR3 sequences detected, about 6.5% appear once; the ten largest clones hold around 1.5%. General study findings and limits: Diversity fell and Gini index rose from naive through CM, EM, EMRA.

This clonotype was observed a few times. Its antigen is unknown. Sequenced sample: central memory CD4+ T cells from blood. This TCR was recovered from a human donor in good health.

CDR3 residues: CASSLVGSNSPLHF. The CDR3 nucleotides read TGTGCCAGCAGCTTGGTCGGCAGTAATTCACCCCTCCACTTT. This chain uses TRBV5-6 with TRBJ1-6; D unclear. V dropped 0 bases and J dropped 6 bases, with 7 bases sitting between them. Germline V CDR1 and CDR2: SGHDT, YYEEEE. The CDR3 runs 14 residues.